The present T cell receptor beta chain was sequenced within a study of shared clonotypes between healthy human individuals. There were no recent acute infections or vaccinations among the donors, who were healthy HIV-negative adults. Comment on this clone: The antigen is not known.

The CDR3 is 16 residues long. The V end lost 0 bases, the J end lost 0 bases, and 11 bases lay between the germline ends. Per the germline V gene, CDR1 is KGHSH and CDR2 is LQKENI. Generated by immunoSEQ multiplex PCR, the TCRdb table keeps only in-frame clones and is missing some. This table has fewer than 3 million clones, approximately 90% appearing once. Regarding the study as a whole: An effect of sequencing depth on clonotype sharing among donors was expected. A few donors shared about 4.5% of their naive CD4 clonotypes.

This receptor was obtained from a man between 18 and 35 years old in good health. Some clones in this sample may be carry-over from other donors' samples. Sequenced: naive CD4+ T cells from PBMCs. Regarding subset: CD45RA+ positively selected. V and J are TRBV18 and TRBJ1-1; D remains ambiguous. The CDR3 DNA is TGTGCCAGCTCACCACCCGGGCCTATTCTGAACACTGAAGCTTTCTTT. It translates to CASSPPGPILNTEAFF.